This T cell receptor beta chain originates from a study of T-cell reconstitution after alpha-beta-depleted transplantation in children. This clonotype has at least ten counts. TCRbeta library construction was performed incorporating unique molecular identifiers. TCRdb reanalysed the PCR reads using MiXCR and keeps one entry per CDR3 protein. The sample has approximately 88,000 distinct CDR3 sequences, 12% seen once; the top ten hold approximately 13%. Sequencing used PBMCs from the stem cell graft donor, obtained from the stem cell graft. This TCR was recovered from a human donor who donated a stem cell graft to a child with inherited bone marrow failure.

In nucleotides, the CDR3 is TGCAGTGCTCGCCTAGCGGGAGGGCGTCGCTACGAGCAGTACTTC. It codes for CSARLAGGRRYEQYF. V and J are TRBV20-1 and TRBJ2-7; 12 bases agree with TRBD2. The J segment lost 3 bases and the V segment lost 5 bases, leaving 8 bases of the junction unmatched. The V gene's germline CDR1 is DFQATT and CDR2 SNEGSKA (reference sequence). This CDR3 is 15 amino acids long.